These 29 T cell receptor beta chains came from one sample sequenced in a study of blood T cell repertoires in COVID-19. TCRdb's copy holds only in-frame clones and misses some; the assay was immunoSEQ multiplex PCR. The repertoire holds 300,000 to 350,000 clones, more than 75% seen once, with roughly 6.3% in the top ten. Sequencing used peripheral blood. Receptor source: a woman aged 45-65 years with COVID-19, enrolled during active disease.

This clone was picked up a small number of times. The V gene is TRBV19, the J gene TRBJ1-6; no clear D. This CDR3 region has 14 residues. CDR1 and CDR2 from the germline V gene are LNHDA and SQIVND (reference sequence). V was pared by 6 bases and J by 3 bases, with 9 bases between. CDR3 coding DNA: TGTGCCAGTAGCTCAGCGGACTATAATTCACCCCTCCACTTT. Amino acids: CASSSADYNSPLHF.

The CDR3 DNA reads TGTGCCAGCAGCTTAAGTCTTACGACGGGTGAAGCTTTCTTT. Protein sequence: CASSLSLTTGEAFF. V is TRBV11-2 and J is TRBJ1-1; D uncertain. Trimming cost V 2 bases and J 7 bases, with 14 bases left between them. The germline V gene has CDR1 SGHAT and CDR2 FQNNGV. The CDR3 is 14 residues long.

The sample holds many counts of this clone. The V and J genes are TRBV9 and TRBJ1-6; TRBD1 matches 10 bases. J lost 10 bases, V lost 4 bases, and 14 bases had no gene match. Germline-derived CDR1 and CDR2 are SGDLS and YYNGEE. The CDR3 is 17 amino acids. CDR3 DNA: TGTGCCAGCAGCCCCCGGGACAGGGGATCTGGAGGGTCACCCCTCCACTTT. This gives the protein CASSPRDRGSGGSPLHF.

The rearrangement uses TRBV27 and TRBJ1-1, with 8 bases aligning to TRBD1. Germline V gene sequence: CDR1 MNHEY, CDR2 SMNVEV (reference sequence). This CDR3 comprises 16 residues. V trimming: 3 bases; J trimming: 0 bases; junction bases outside the gene matches: 6. The CDR3 here is CASSFGWDRMNTEAFF. The CDR3 coding sequence is TGTGCCAGCAGTTTTGGGTGGGACAGGATGAACACTGAAGCTTTCTTT.

V and J are TRBV24-1 and TRBJ1-5; D is perhaps TRBD1 (5 bases). The length of the CDR3 is 15 residues. V gave up 4 bases and J gave up 6 bases, with 15 bases separating them. Germline lookup yields CDR1 KGHDR and CDR2 SFDVKD. The CDR3 region is CATSDSQTDFQPQHF. CDR3 nucleotides: TGTGCCACCAGTGACTCCCAGACAGATTTTCAGCCCCAGCATTTT.

The chain carries TRBV30 and TRBJ1-1; the D is unclear. Trimming took 0 bases from V and 2 from J, leaving 7 bases between them. CDR1 and CDR2 from the germline V gene are GTSNPN and SVGIG (reference sequence). The CDR3 is 13 residues long. The CDR3 DNA sequence: TGTGCCTGGAGTGTTTCGCGAAACACTGAAGCTTTCTTT. Protein sequence: CAWSVSRNTEAFF.

The chain recombines TRBV5-1 with TRBJ2-5; TRBD2 is a possible D gene (5 bases). V dropped 0 bases and J dropped 3 bases, with 12 bases sitting between them. The CDR3 is made up of 15 amino acids. Looked up from germline, CDR1 is SGHRS and CDR2 is YFSETQ. The CDR3 loop reads CASSLGSRAEETQYF. CDR3 DNA: TGCGCCAGCAGCTTGGGATCAAGAGCGGAAGAGACCCAGTACTTC.

This clone was seen only once. CDR3 in DNA: TGTGCCAGCGCGGCAAGCGGGAGGGGTTACGAGCAGTACTTC. Translating gives CASAASGRGYEQYF. V gene TRBV2 combines with J gene TRBJ2-7, with 10 bases aligning to TRBD2. Trimming took 8 bases from V and 4 from J; bases not matched to a gene: 8. From germline, CDR1 is SNHLY and CDR2 FYNNEI. This CDR3 has 14 residues. The whole variable domain, filled in from reference TRBV2 and TRBJ2-7, reads EPEVTQTPSHQVTQMGQEVILRCVPISNHLYFYWYRQILGQKVEFLVSFYNNEISEKSEIFDDQFSVERPDGSNFTLKIRSTKLEDSAMYFCASAASGRGYEQYFGPGTRLTVT.

The chain combines TRBV29-1 with TRBJ2-7, with D possibly being TRBD1 (5 bases). The ends were cut back, 4 bases at V and 5 bases at J, with 15 bases in the middle. Germline values: CDR1 SQVTM, CDR2 ANQGSEA. The CDR3 has 13 residues. The CDR3 DNA is TGCAGCGTTGGTTCAGGGCAGGGTCACGAGCAGTACTTC. Translated: CSVGSGQGHEQYF.

Only one count was recorded for this clone. CDR3 in DNA: TGTGCCACCCAGAGACAGACCTTGAACACTGAAGCTTTCTTT. Translation gives CATQRQTLNTEAFF. The V and J genes are TRBV15 and TRBJ1-1, with a tentative D call TRBD1 (5 bases). Between the trimmed V and J ends, which lost 8 bases and 0 bases, there was a span of 13 bases. CDR3 length equals 14 residues. Germline V CDR1 and CDR2: LNHNV, YYDKDF (reference sequence). The whole variable domain, filled in from reference TRBV15 and TRBJ1-1, reads DAMVIQNPRYQVTQFGKPVTLSCSQTLNHNVMYWYQQKSSQAPKLLFHYYDKDFNNEADTPDNFQSRRPNTSFCFLDIRSPGLGDTAMYLCATQRQTLNTEAFFGQGTRLTVV.

This sequence joins TRBV27 and TRBJ2-7; a possible D gene is TRBD2 (6 bases). The CDR3 length is 16 residues. With 4 bases removed from V and 1 base from J, the gap between germline ends came to 17 bases. The germline CDR1 and CDR2 sequences are MNHEY and SMNVEV (reference sequence). CDR3 nucleotides: TGTGCCAGCAGTTCGGTGCATGATAGCGGATCCTACGAGCAGTACTTC. Translating gives CASSSVHDSGSYEQYF.

V and J are TRBV10-1 and TRBJ2-3; tentative D call: TRBD2 (6 bases). V was clipped by 7 bases and J by 1 base, with 15 bases between them. Germline V gives CDR1 WNHNN, CDR2 SYGVQD (reference sequence). CDR3 size: 15 residues. DNA of the CDR3: TGCGCCAGCATCGGAAGGGTAGCGGGCACAGATACGCAGTATTTT. Amino acid sequence: CASIGRVAGTDTQYF.

This chain connects TRBV11-2 to TRBJ1-1, with 8 bases matching TRBD1. V lost 0 bases and J lost 4; bases outside the gene matches: 7. CDR3 length: 16 residues. Germline CDR1 SGHAT, CDR2 FQNNGV. This CDR3 reads CASSLDFDRGGTEAFF. CDR3 coding DNA: TGTGCCAGCAGCTTAGATTTCGACAGGGGAGGCACTGAAGCTTTCTTT.

The J gene is TRBJ2-7, the V gene TRBV19, with a weak D call TRBD1 (5 bases). The CDR3 covers 13 residues. Per germline, CDR1 LNHDA and CDR2 SQIVND (reference sequence). V was clipped by 3 bases and J by 0 bases, with 6 bases between them. The CDR3 region has the DNA TGTGCCAGTAGTATTGACAGCTCCTACGAGCAGTACTTC. It specifies CASSIDSSYEQYF.

CDR3 residues: CASRELGANEKLFF. CDR3 DNA sequence: TGTGCCAGCAGGGAGCTAGGGGCTAATGAAAAACTGTTTTTT. This chain connects TRBV27 to TRBJ1-4; weak D call: TRBD1 (5 bases). The CDR3 sequence is 14 residues long. The V and J ends lost 6 bases and 3 bases respectively, with 11 bases between them. Germline V CDR1 and CDR2: MNHEY, SMNVEV (reference sequence).

This chain connects TRBV11-2 to TRBJ2-7; possible D gene TRBD1, 6 bases. Germline loops: CDR1 SGHAT, CDR2 FQNNGV. The CDR3 is 15 residues long. The ends were cut back, 4 bases at V and 7 bases at J, with 20 bases in the middle. CDR3 loop: CASSSVRGQPWEQYF. In DNA, the CDR3 is TGTGCCAGCAGCTCGGTCAGAGGACAGCCGTGGGAGCAGTACTTC.

V usage is TRBV4-1 and J usage is TRBJ1-1, with TRBD1 matching over 11 bases. Germline trimming cut 4 bases from V and 4 bases from J; bases unmatched to any gene: 5. The CDR3 is 15 amino acids. Germline CDR1 reads MGHRA; CDR2 reads YSYEKL. The CDR3 loop is CASSLGQGASTEAFF. The CDR3, as DNA: TGCGCCAGCAGCCTCGGACAGGGGGCGTCCACTGAAGCTTTCTTT.

The chain has TRBV28 and TRBJ1-2; tentatively, D is TRBD1 (5 bases). With 2 bases removed from V and 7 bases from J, the gap between germline ends came to 14 bases. Germline V gene data show CDR1 as MDHEN and CDR2 as SYDVKM. The CDR3 has 14 amino acids. CDR3 nucleotide sequence: TGTGCCAGCAGTTTAGGAGGGACGGAACGTGGCTACACCTTC. It codes for CASSLGGTERGYTF.

This clone was counted only a few times. V is TRBV19 and J is TRBJ1-1; weak D call: TRBD1 (6 bases). This CDR3 is 13 amino acids long. V was pared by 6 bases and J by 6 bases, with 14 bases between. Germline assignment: CDR1 LNHDA and CDR2 SQIVND (reference sequence). The CDR3 DNA reads TGTGCCAGTAGACAGGGAGTGGGGGCTGAAGCTTTCTTT. Translated: CASRQGVGAEAFF.

The J gene is TRBJ1-1, the V gene TRBV3-1 (or the pseudogene TRBV3-2); the D is unclear. Germline V gene data show CDR1 as LGHDT and CDR2 as YNNKEL (reference sequence). This CDR3 contains 14 residues. Trimming removed 3 bases at V and 0 bases at J, with 8 bases between. CDR3 in DNA: TGTGCCAGCAGCCAGAGTGGAGTGAACACTGAAGCTTTCTTT. Translated: CASSQSGVNTEAFF.

This chain joins TRBV19 and TRBJ1-1; 10 bases agree with TRBD1. Germline V gene lookup returns CDR1 LNHDA and CDR2 SQIVND (reference sequence). This CDR3 spans 13 amino acids. Trimming cost V 4 bases and J 11 bases; bases outside gene matches: 7. The CDR3 coding sequence is TGTGCCAGTAGTAGGGGACAGGGGATAAGTGCTTTCTTT. Translation gives CASSRGQGISAFF. The full variable domain, completed using reference TRBV19 and TRBJ1-1, is DGGITQSPKYLFRKEGQNVTLSCEQNLNHDAMYWYRQDPGQGLRLIYYSQIVNDFQKGDIAEGYSVSREKKESFPLTVTSAQKNPTAFYLCASSRGQGISAFFGQGTRLTVV.

The chain is built from TRBV2 and TRBJ1-4; 7 bases are a match to TRBD1. The CDR3 covers 11 residues. V shed 11 bases and J 6 bases; nucleotides not matched to a gene: 3. Germline CDR1 is SNHLY and CDR2 is FYNNEI. The CDR3: CAGTVHEKLFF. In DNA form, the CDR3 reads TGTGCCGGGACAGTCCATGAAAAACTGTTTTTT. The complete variable domain, with remaining parts taken from reference TRBV2 and TRBJ1-4, reads EPEVTQTPSHQVTQMGQEVILRCVPISNHLYFYWYRQILGQKVEFLVSFYNNEISEKSEIFDDQFSVERPDGSNFTLKIRSTKLEDSAMYFCAGTVHEKLFFGSGTQLSVL.

This sequence joins TRBV5-6 and TRBJ2-7; a weak D match, TRBD2 (6 bases). Germline assignment: CDR1 SGHDT and CDR2 YYEEEE. V lost 0 bases, J lost 2 bases, and 15 bases lay in between. The CDR3 totals 16 residues. The CDR3 here is CASSLGPGGTPYEQYF. CDR3 DNA sequence: TGTGCCAGCAGCTTGGGTCCCGGAGGGACCCCCTACGAGCAGTACTTC.

With respect to this clone: At the DNA level, this CDR3 is encoded by other sequences in the same sample as well. The chain is built from TRBV18 and TRBJ2-3; TRBD2 might be the D (5 bases). This CDR3 has 12 residues. Per germline, CDR1 KGHSH and CDR2 LQKENI. V was clipped by 3 bases and J by 6 bases, with 7 bases between them. The chain's CDR3 is CASSPGGDTQYF. CDR3 coding DNA: TGTGCCAGCTCACCGGGCGGGGATACGCAGTATTTT.

This clone was detected once. This CDR3 reads CASSLRQGGLGTQYF. For the CDR3, the DNA is TGTGCCAGCAGTTTAAGACAGGGGGGTTTAGGAACCCAGTACTTC. The V gene is TRBV27, the J gene TRBJ2-5; 9 nucleotides align to TRBD1. This CDR3 comprises 15 residues. Germline V gene lookup returns CDR1 MNHEY and CDR2 SMNVEV (reference sequence). The junction had 9 bases not matched to a gene; V was cut back by 2 bases and J by 8 bases.

The gene calls are TRBV7-9 and TRBJ1-2; D ambiguous. This CDR3 contains 15 residues. Trimming left V 5 bases short and J 2 bases short, with 15 bases between. The V gene's germline CDR1 is SEHNR and CDR2 FQNEAQ (reference sequence). The CDR3: CASSRGLGINYGYTF. In nucleotides, the CDR3 is TGTGCCAGCAGCCGTGGACTGGGAATCAACTATGGCTACACCTTC.

The chain employs TRBV19 and TRBJ2-3; 10 bases match TRBD2. Germline V gene data show CDR1 as LNHDA and CDR2 as SQIVND (reference sequence). V shed 3 bases and J 0 bases; nucleotides not matched to a gene: 9. The CDR3 runs 18 residues. CDR3 in amino acids: CASSISAIAGGSTDTQYF. The CDR3 DNA follows: TGTGCCAGTAGTATCTCCGCCATAGCGGGAGGTAGCACAGATACGCAGTATTTT.

This chain uses TRBV6-1 with TRBJ2-7; D is possibly TRBD1 (5 bases). The ends were cut back, 3 bases at V and 3 bases at J, with 18 bases in the middle. The CDR3 length is 16 residues. The germline V gene has CDR1 MNHNS and CDR2 SASEGT. In DNA, the CDR3 is TGTGCCAGCAGTGACAGGGAATCCCTACCCCTCTACGAGCAGTACTTC. Amino acids: CASSDRESLPLYEQYF.

This sequence joins TRBV15 and TRBJ2-7; a possible D gene is TRBD2 (5 bases). V lost 1 base and J 0 bases, leaving 13 bases between the germline ends. Germline V CDR1 and CDR2: LNHNV, YYDKDF (reference sequence). This CDR3 is 16 amino acids long. This CDR3 reads CATSRGGGLSSYEQYF. In DNA, the CDR3 is TGTGCCACCAGCAGAGGCGGCGGGCTGAGCTCCTACGAGCAGTACTTC.